The 5 T cell receptor beta chains below come from one sample, sequenced in a study of T cell responses to AZD1222 COVID-19 vaccine. Only in-frame clones appear in the TCRdb table, and some are missing; sequencing was by immunoSEQ multiplex PCR. In the table there are some 170,000 clones, 90% to 95% of which are singletons. The material was peripheral blood, obtained 28 days after the second AZD1222 dose. The source is an adult who received the AZD1222 COVID-19 vaccine.

This chain uses TRBV28 with TRBJ2-2, with D perhaps TRBD2 (6 bases). This CDR3 region has 16 residues. Per the germline V gene, CDR1 is MDHEN and CDR2 is SYDVKM. The germline V and J ends were trimmed by 6 bases and 0 bases, with 14 bases remaining between them. This CDR3 is CASSVGLTANTGELFF. CDR3 sequence (DNA): TGTGCCAGCAGCGTGGGACTTACAGCGAACACCGGGGAGCTGTTTTTT.

This sequence joins TRBV6-5 and TRBJ1-1; the D is unclear. Germline V gene sequence: CDR1 MNHEY, CDR2 SVGAGI. CDR3 length: 15 amino acids. V was cut by 6 bases and J by 1 base, with 15 bases left in between. The CDR3 is CASSPRRTQNTEAFF. For the CDR3, the DNA is TGTGCCAGCAGCCCCCGGCGGACCCAGAACACTGAAGCTTTCTTT.

The rearrangement joins TRBV7-9 to TRBJ2-1; 12 nucleotides align to TRBD2. The V gene end was trimmed by 6 bases and the J gene end by 12 bases; junction bases not matched to a gene: 12. CDR3 size: 15 residues. Germline V CDR1 and CDR2: SEHNR, FQNEAQ (reference sequence). The CDR3: CASSWGGLAGRGQFF. In DNA, the CDR3 is TGTGCCAGCAGTTGGGGTGGACTAGCGGGGAGGGGGCAGTTCTTC.

J is TRBJ2-7 and V is TRBV9; tentative D call: TRBD1 (5 bases). The CDR3 length is 14 residues. The V end lost 3 bases, the J end lost 3 bases, and 13 bases lay between the germline ends. Per germline, CDR1 SGDLS and CDR2 YYNGEE. CDR3: CASSAHDRYYEQYF. DNA for the CDR3: TGTGCCAGCAGCGCCCACGACAGATACTACGAGCAGTACTTC.

The V call is TRBV28, the J call TRBJ1-5, with 8 bases identical to TRBD1. The V gene end was trimmed by 3 bases and the J gene end by 3 bases; junction bases not matched to a gene: 4. Per germline, CDR1 MDHEN and CDR2 SYDVKM. The CDR3 sequence is 15 residues long. Written as DNA, the CDR3 is TGTGCCAGCAGTTTCGACAGGGGAAACAATCAGCCCCAGCATTTT. Amino acid sequence: CASSFDRGNNQPQHF.